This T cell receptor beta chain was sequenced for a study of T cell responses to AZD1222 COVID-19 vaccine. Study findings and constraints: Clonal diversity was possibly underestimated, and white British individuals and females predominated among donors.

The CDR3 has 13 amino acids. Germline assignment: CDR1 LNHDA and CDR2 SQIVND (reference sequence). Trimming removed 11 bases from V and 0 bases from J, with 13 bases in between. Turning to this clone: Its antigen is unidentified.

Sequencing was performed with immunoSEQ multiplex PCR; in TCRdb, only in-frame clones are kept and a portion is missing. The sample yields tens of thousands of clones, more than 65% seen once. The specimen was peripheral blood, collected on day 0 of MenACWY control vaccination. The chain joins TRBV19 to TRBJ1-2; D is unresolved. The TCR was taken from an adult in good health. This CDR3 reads CAVTTGANYGYTF. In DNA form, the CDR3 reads TGTGCCGTAACGACGGGAGCTAACTATGGCTACACCTTC. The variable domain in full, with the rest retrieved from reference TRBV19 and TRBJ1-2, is DGGITQSPKYLFRKEGQNVTLSCEQNLNHDAMYWYRQDPGQGLRLIYYSQIVNDFQKGDIAEGYSVSREKKESFPLTVTSAQKNPTAFYLCAVTTGANYGYTFGSGTRLTVV.